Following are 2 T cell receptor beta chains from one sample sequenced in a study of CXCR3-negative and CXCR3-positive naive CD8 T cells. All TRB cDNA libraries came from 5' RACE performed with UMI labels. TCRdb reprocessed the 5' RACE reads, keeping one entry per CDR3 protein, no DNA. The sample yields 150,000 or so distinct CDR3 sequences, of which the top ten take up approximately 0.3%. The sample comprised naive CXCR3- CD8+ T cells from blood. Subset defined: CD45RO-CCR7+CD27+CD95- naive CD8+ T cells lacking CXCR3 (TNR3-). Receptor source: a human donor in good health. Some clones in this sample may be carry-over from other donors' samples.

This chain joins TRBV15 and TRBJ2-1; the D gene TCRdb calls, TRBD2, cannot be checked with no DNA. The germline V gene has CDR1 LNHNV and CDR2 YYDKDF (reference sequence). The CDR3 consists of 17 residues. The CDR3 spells CATSRAPSGSSYNEQFF.

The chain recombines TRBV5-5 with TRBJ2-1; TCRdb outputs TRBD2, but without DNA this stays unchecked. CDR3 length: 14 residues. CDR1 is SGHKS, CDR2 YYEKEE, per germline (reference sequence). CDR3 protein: CASSSTGVQFGQFF.